The next 2 T cell receptor beta chains were all read from a single sample in a study of cytotoxic CD8 clonotypes in ibrutinib-treated CLL (TCRdb year 2021). Library preparation used the immunoSEQ multiplex PCR assay. TCRdb limited this immuneACCESS table to in-frame rearrangements with V and J called. A share of clones is missing; checked studies link under half to unresolved V genes, and the rest is unexplained. Counted in this sample were hundreds of thousands of clones; under 75% of them appeared once. The top ten clonotypes cover approximately 15% of the sample. Taken with the paper, the label for time point translates to: roughly 2 years on ibrutinib. Sample: PBMCs, taken after 24 months of ibrutinib treatment. These receptors came from a human donor with chronic lymphocytic leukemia.

The V call is TRBV19, the J call TRBJ2-1; 12 nucleotides agree with TRBD2. The CDR3 is made up of 17 amino acids. V shed 5 bases and J 4 bases; nucleotides not matched to a gene: 9. From germline, CDR1 is LNHDA and CDR2 SQIVND (reference sequence). The CDR3 bases are TGTGCCAGTAGTTCTGACTTGACTAGCGGGGGTTACAATGAGCAGTTCTTC. This gives the protein CASSSDLTSGGYNEQFF. The whole variable domain, remainder taken from reference TRBV19 and TRBJ2-1, is DGGITQSPKYLFRKEGQNVTLSCEQNLNHDAMYWYRQDPGQGLRLIYYSQIVNDFQKGDIAEGYSVSREKKESFPLTVTSAQKNPTAFYLCASSSDLTSGGYNEQFFGPGTRLTVL.

As for this clone: This CDR3 fails to terminate in the conserved phenylalanine or tryptophan, so it likely reflects a read error. Because the CDR3's place on the DNA is in doubt, the DNA is left out and the CDR3 is given as listed by TCRdb. The chain combines TRBV2 with TRBJ2-7; the table calls TRBD2, which could not be checked here. 11 amino acids form the CDR3, both terminal residues included. Germline-derived CDR1 and CDR2 are SNHLY and FYNNEI. The CDR3 reads CASRSQREFRI.